The entry below gives a single T cell receptor beta chain sequence along with its context. This record comes from a study of OX40 agonist ivuxolimab in advanced cancers. Measured with immunoSEQ multiplex PCR; TCRdb has only the in-frame clones, and not every one. The sample holds tens of thousands of clones, roughly 92% seen once. This clonotype originated in an adult with an advanced solid tumor such as melanoma, head and neck, liver or kidney cancer. The starting material was CD4+ or CD8+ T cells sorted from blood, obtained in a trial of the OX40 agonist ivuxolimab.

CDR3 region: CASSWVSGRPNTGELFF. CDR3 nucleotide sequence: TGTGCCAGCAGCTGGGTTAGCGGGAGGCCGAACACCGGGGAGCTGTTTTTT. V is TRBV7-9 and J is TRBJ2-2, with 10 bases matching TRBD2. CDR1 and CDR2 (germline): SEHNR, FQNEAQ (reference sequence). The CDR3 loop spans 17 amino acids. Trimming cost V 4 bases and J 0 bases; bases outside gene matches: 5.